The clone carrying this TCR beta chain was recorded many times. What it binds is unknown. Amplified TCR beta CDR3 regions derived from RNA transcripts. Using the HTBI primer set, a first-round RT-PCR was run on the TCR CDR3. One entry per CDR3 protein results from TCRdb running MiXCR on the multiplex PCR reads. The sample carries over 500,000 distinct CDR3 sequences, 14% recorded once. Recently diagnosed hyperthyroidism of less than 2 months' duration affected patients aged 18 to 65. Using around 10 ml of fresh peripheral blood, PBMCs were prepared. The sample belongs to a study of T cells in Graves' hyperthyroidism and ophthalmopathy. The CDR3 length is 15 residues. Looked up from germline, CDR1 is MDHEN and CDR2 is SYDVKM. With 1 base removed from V and 0 bases from J, the gap between germline ends came to 10 bases. General study points: Most clonotypes expanded in thyroid above 0.001 were likewise present in blood.

The sequence was obtained from a woman aged 40 to 50 with Graves' hyperthyroidism. This chain links TRBV28 with TRBJ2-7, with D perhaps being TRBD1 or TRBD2 (5 bases each). The material sequenced was blood. CDR3 in amino acids: CASSLFGGNSYEQYF. CDR3 nucleotides: TGTGCCAGCAGTTTATTTGGGGGAAACTCCTACGAGCAGTACTTC.